A single sample is the source of the 17 T cell receptor beta chains below, sequenced in a study of blood T cell repertoires in COVID-19. The repertoire was sequenced with immunoSEQ multiplex PCR; TCRdb's copy has only in-frame clones and lacks some. The sample yields 200,000 or so clones, around 84% seen once. The sample was peripheral blood. These receptor sequences come from a woman aged 55-69 years who had recovered from COVID-19.

The chain joins TRBV9 to TRBJ1-6, with a tentative D call TRBD1 (5 bases). Trimming removed 0 bases at V and 11 bases at J, with 15 bases between. This CDR3 is built from 15 residues. The germline gives CDR1 SGDLS, CDR2 YYNGEE. Written as DNA, the CDR3 is TGTGCCAGCAGCGTAGGGGGAGGGGAGGTGGCACCCCTCCACTTT. This gives the protein CASSVGGGEVAPLHF. Combining the CDR3 with reference TRBV9 and TRBJ1-6 gives the whole variable domain DSGVTQTPKHLITATGQRVTLRCSPRSGDLSVYWYQQSLDQGLQFLIQYYNGEERAKGNILERFSAQQFPDLHSELNLSSLELGDSALYFCASSVGGGEVAPLHFGNGTRLTVT.

The sample holds a few counts of this clone. This chain connects TRBV5-1 to TRBJ2-5, with 9 positions matching TRBD1. Germline CDR1 and CDR2: SGHRS and YFSETQ. The V segment lost 4 bases and the J segment 4 bases; nucleotides outside the gene matches: 14. CDR3 length equals 17 residues. The CDR3 spells CASSPRQITDRGETQYF. In DNA, the CDR3 is TGCGCCAGCAGCCCTAGACAGATTACGGACAGGGGAGAGACCCAGTACTTC.

The chain carries TRBV2 and TRBJ2-5; 10 bases fit TRBD1. The CDR3 loop spans 15 amino acids. CDR1 and CDR2 from the germline V gene are SNHLY and FYNNEI. The J segment lost 4 bases and the V segment lost 5 bases, leaving 7 bases of the junction unmatched. The CDR3 loop reads CASSSSGQGVETQYF. The CDR3 region has the DNA TGTGCCAGCAGTTCCTCCGGACAGGGGGTAGAGACCCAGTACTTC.

CDR3 protein: CASSLLRGVYTEAFF. CDR3 DNA sequence: TGTGCCAGCTCACTCCTCAGGGGTGTGTACACTGAAGCTTTCTTT. The chain uses TRBV18 and TRBJ1-1, with TRBD1 as a possible D gene (6 bases). The V end was cut by 4 bases, the J end by 3 bases, with 15 bases between. Germline CDR1 and CDR2: KGHSH and LQKENI. This CDR3 is 15 amino acids long.

V is TRBV3-1 (or the pseudogene TRBV3-2) and J is TRBJ2-3; 7 bases agree with TRBD1. The CDR3 contains 15 residues. Germline CDR1 is LGHDT and CDR2 is YNNKEL (reference sequence). The ends lost 2 bases at V and 4 bases at J; junction bases unmatched: 6. For the CDR3, the DNA is TGTGCCAGCAGCCAACTAAGGGGGCGCCCAGATACGCAGTATTTT. Its translation: CASSQLRGRPDTQYF.

The J gene is TRBJ1-1, the V gene TRBV12-3 or TRBV12-4, with D uncertain. This CDR3 is 13 amino acids long. The V and J ends lost 3 bases and 3 bases respectively, with 8 bases between them. This CDR3 is CASSLYRDTEAFF. CDR3 bases: TGTGCCAGCAGTTTGTACAGAGACACTGAAGCTTTCTTT.

The rearrangement links TRBV14 to TRBJ2-1; the match to TRBD2 covers 8 bases. CDR3 length: 15 amino acids. Germline V lookup: CDR1 SGHDN, CDR2 FVKESK. Trimming at V came to 1 base and at J to 7 bases, leaving 6 bases not matched to a gene. The CDR3 DNA reads as TGTGCCAGCAGCCAAGCGGGGGGGCCAGGGAATGAGCAGTTCTTC. Residues: CASSQAGGPGNEQFF.

This chain uses TRBV5-1 with TRBJ1-5; D is ambiguous. V was shortened by 2 bases and J by 0 bases, with 9 bases between the two germline ends. The germline V gene encodes CDR1 SGHRS and CDR2 YFSETQ. The CDR3 runs 15 residues. CDR3 DNA sequence: TGCGCCAGCAGCTTTAACGGGAATAGCAATCAGCCCCAGCATTTT. The encoded protein is CASSFNGNSNQPQHF.

This clone has a single count. V gene TRBV5-1 combines with J gene TRBJ2-3, with 8 bases matching TRBD2. The length of the CDR3 is 14 residues. The ends lost 4 bases at V and 4 bases at J; junction bases unmatched: 5. CDR1 is SGHRS and CDR2 is YFSETQ in the germline V gene. Here the CDR3 reads CASSISGAADTQYF. The CDR3, as DNA: TGCGCCAGCAGCATTAGCGGGGCGGCAGATACGCAGTATTTT.

The chain has TRBV5-1 and TRBJ1-2; maybe TRBD1 (5 bases). This CDR3 comprises 15 residues. Germline CDR1 reads SGHRS; CDR2 reads YFSETQ. V was clipped by 5 bases and J by 2 bases, with 16 bases between them. The CDR3: CASSTGGTLNYGYTF. The CDR3 nucleotides read TGCGCCAGCAGTACCGGGGGGACTCTAAACTATGGCTACACCTTC.

V is TRBV19 and J is TRBJ2-1; TRBD2 matches at 7 bases. Germline CDR1 reads LNHDA; CDR2 reads SQIVND (reference sequence). Trimming cost V 7 bases and J 4 bases; bases outside gene matches: 10. This CDR3 contains 15 residues. For the CDR3, the DNA is TGTGCCAGTACCCGGGGGGTGGGCGTATACAATGAGCAGTTCTTC. Translating it yields CASTRGVGVYNEQFF.

This clone showed up just a few times. J is TRBJ1-5 and V is TRBV3-1 (or the pseudogene TRBV3-2); tentative D call: TRBD1 (6 bases). With 1 base removed from V and 6 bases from J, the gap between germline ends came to 7 bases. From germline, CDR1 is LGHDT and CDR2 YNNKEL (reference sequence). This CDR3 is 13 amino acids long. CDR3 region: CASSQGTVQPQHF. The CDR3 nucleotides read TGTGCCAGCAGCCAAGGGACAGTTCAGCCCCAGCATTTT.

The chain has TRBV30 and TRBJ2-7; no definite D call. Trimming stripped 5 bases from V and 0 bases from J, with 8 bases between. Germline V gene sequence: CDR1 GTSNPN, CDR2 SVGIG (reference sequence). CDR3 length: 12 amino acids. CDR3 coding DNA: TGTGCCTGGGCAGGATCCTCCTACGAGCAGTACTTC. This sequence encodes CAWAGSSYEQYF.

This CDR3 is CSVVQSGNIADTQYF. The DNA of the CDR3 is TGCAGCGTGGTCCAATCAGGGAATATCGCAGATACGCAGTATTTT. This chain uses TRBV29-1 with TRBJ2-3, with D perhaps matching TRBD1 (5 bases). Deletions cut 6 bases from V and 4 bases from J, with 20 bases between. The CDR3 is 15 amino acids. Germline V CDR1 and CDR2: SQVTM, ANQGSEA.

The chain carries TRBV5-1 and TRBJ2-1; tentatively, D is TRBD2 (7 bases). The CDR3 contains 14 residues. Trimming shortened V by 2 bases and J by 4 bases, and 10 bases separated the two germline ends. Looked up from germline, CDR1 is SGHRS and CDR2 is YFSETQ. CDR3 in amino acids: CASSLGGDYNEQFF. The CDR3 region has the DNA TGCGCCAGCAGCTTAGGGGGGGATTACAATGAGCAGTTCTTC.

The chain uses TRBV12-1 and TRBJ2-4; the listed D gene, TRBD1, was not tested against the DNA. TRBV12-1 is designated a pseudogene. This CDR3 has 15 amino acids. DNA of the CDR3: TGTGCCAGCAGCCCCAGGGGTAGGGCCAAAAACATTCAGTACTTC. It specifies CASSPRGRAKNIQYF.

As DNA, the CDR3 is TGTGCCAGCAGTTACTCACTAGCGGGGGGGCACGAGACCCAGTACTTC. Its protein is CASSYSLAGGHETQYF. The chain joins TRBV6-6 to TRBJ2-5; 13 nucleotides align to TRBD2. Germline lookup yields CDR1 MNHNY and CDR2 SVGAGI (reference sequence). V shed 0 bases and J 5 bases; nucleotides not matched to a gene: 3. The CDR3 is 16 residues long.